The 20 T cell receptor beta chains presented below share a single source sample, sequenced in a study of technical replicates of blood from several donors. Sequencing was performed with immunoSEQ multiplex PCR; in TCRdb, only in-frame clones are kept and a portion is missing. Among about 62,000 clones, around 87% were seen once, and the ten largest hold roughly 4.8%. The sample was PBMCs. These receptors were collected from a human donor in good health. Some clones in this sample may be carry-over from other donors' samples.

This clone came up once. The rearrangement links TRBV6-1 to TRBJ1-2; TRBD1 aligns across 12 bases. There are 14 residues in the CDR3. The ends lost 10 bases at V and 5 bases at J; junction bases unmatched: 8. Germline CDR1 reads MNHNS; CDR2 reads SASEGT. The CDR3: CATSGTGGWYGYTF. The CDR3 DNA is TGTGCCACATCCGGGACAGGGGGCTGGTATGGCTACACCTTC.

This clone was found once. The genes are TRBV6-5 and TRBJ2-4; TRBD2 aligns across 10 bases. CDR1 is MNHEY and CDR2 is SVGAGI in the germline V gene. Germline trimming cut 8 bases from V and 9 bases from J; bases unmatched to any gene: 13. There are 15 residues in the CDR3. CDR3 DNA: TGTGCCAGCGCCAGCGGGGGGGCTCGTTCGGTCATTCAGTACTTC. It translates to CASASGGARSVIQYF.

The chain couples TRBV15 to TRBJ1-4; TRBD1 aligns across 8 bases. The CDR3 has 19 residues. Trimming at V came to 0 bases and at J to 6 bases, leaving 15 bases not matched to a gene. CDR1 and CDR2 (germline): LNHNV, YYDKDF (reference sequence). The CDR3: CATSRDRSPTGGTDEKLFF. The DNA for the CDR3 is TGTGCCACCAGCAGAGATCGGTCCCCCACAGGGGGAACGGATGAAAAACTGTTTTTT. The complete variable domain, with remaining parts taken from reference TRBV15 and TRBJ1-4, reads DAMVIQNPRYQVTQFGKPVTLSCSQTLNHNVMYWYQQKSSQAPKLLFHYYDKDFNNEADTPDNFQSRRPNTSFCFLDIRSPGLGDTAMYLCATSRDRSPTGGTDEKLFFGSGTQLSVL.

This clone is a singleton in its sample. V is TRBV2 and J is TRBJ2-7; 9 nucleotides match TRBD2. The junction had 8 bases not matched to a gene; V was cut back by 6 bases and J by 2 bases. The CDR3 consists of 15 residues. Germline V CDR1 and CDR2: SNHLY, FYNNEI. The CDR3: CASRVSGSVTYEQYF. CDR3 sequence (DNA): TGTGCCAGCAGGGTTAGCGGGAGTGTCACCTACGAGCAGTACTTC.

The chain links TRBV10-3 to TRBJ2-7, with D possibly TRBD1 on 6 matching bases. This CDR3 is 15 amino acids long. The V and J ends lost 6 bases and 2 bases respectively, with 17 bases between them. CDR1 and CDR2 from the germline V gene are ENHRY and SYGVKD. CDR3 coding DNA: TGTGCCATCAGCATTACAGGGTTCCGTCCCTACGAGCAGTACTTC. Translation gives CAISITGFRPYEQYF.

The chain links TRBV30 to TRBJ2-1, with D uncertain. V gave up 1 base and J gave up 9 bases, with 7 bases separating them. The CDR3 has 11 residues. Germline values: CDR1 GTSNPN, CDR2 SVGIG (reference sequence). The CDR3 loop is CAWSESVEQFF. Written as DNA, the CDR3 is TGTGCCTGGAGTGAGAGTGTTGAGCAGTTCTTC.

The rearrangement joins TRBV4-3 to TRBJ1-4; D might be TRBD1 (6 bases). In germline, CDR1 is LGHNA, CDR2 YSLEER. The V and J ends lost 1 base and 7 bases respectively, with 10 bases between them. CDR3 size: 14 residues. The CDR3 region is CASSQVQGGEKLFF. The CDR3 DNA reads as TGCGCCAGCAGCCAAGTACAGGGTGGTGAAAAACTGTTTTTT.

V is TRBV11-3 and J is TRBJ2-3; 10 bases are shared with TRBD2. The CDR3 loop spans 16 amino acids. Germline V gene lookup returns CDR1 SGHNT and CDR2 YENEEA. Germline trimming cut 0 bases from V and 5 bases from J; bases unmatched to any gene: 5. The CDR3 spells CASSLEAAGGQDTQYF. The CDR3 DNA sequence: TGTGCCAGCAGCTTAGAAGCAGCGGGGGGGCAAGATACGCAGTATTTT.

The chain joins TRBV2 to TRBJ1-3; 9 positions match TRBD1. This CDR3 contains 15 residues. Looked up from germline, CDR1 is SNHLY and CDR2 is FYNNEI. With V trimmed by 5 bases and J by 2 bases, 4 bases remained unmatched. The CDR3 DNA sequence: TGTGCCAGCAGTCCCGGGACAGGGACTGGAAACACCATATATTTT. It translates to CASSPGTGTGNTIYF. Combining the CDR3 with reference TRBV2 and TRBJ1-3 gives the whole variable domain EPEVTQTPSHQVTQMGQEVILRCVPISNHLYFYWYRQILGQKVEFLVSFYNNEISEKSEIFDDQFSVERPDGSNFTLKIRSTKLEDSAMYFCASSPGTGTGNTIYFGEGSWLTVV.

The chain combines TRBV15 with TRBJ1-2; D is uncertain. Germline values: CDR1 LNHNV, CDR2 YYDKDF (reference sequence). The CDR3 sequence is 15 residues long. Trimming took 1 base from V and 4 from J, leaving 13 bases between them. Here the CDR3 reads CATSRGDTHPYGYTF. The CDR3 coding sequence is TGTGCCACCAGCAGAGGCGACACCCACCCCTATGGCTACACCTTC.

V usage is TRBV7-2 and J usage is TRBJ2-3; no firm D call. The CDR3 contains 13 residues. The V gene lost 1 base and the J gene lost 6 bases, with 8 bases spanning the gap. Germline V CDR1 and CDR2: SGHTA, FQGNSA. CDR3 in DNA: TGTGCCAGCAGCTTAGGGGCTGCCGATACGCAGTATTTT. It codes for CASSLGAADTQYF.

The chain is built from TRBV9 and TRBJ1-1; 7 nucleotides match TRBD1. Germline assignment: CDR1 SGDLS and CDR2 YYNGEE. The ends lost 3 bases at V and 2 bases at J; junction bases unmatched: 4. The CDR3 is made up of 14 amino acids. Here the CDR3 reads CASSARTGNTEAFF. CDR3 nucleotide sequence: TGTGCCAGCAGCGCAAGGACAGGCAACACTGAAGCTTTCTTT.

The V gene is TRBV7-2, the J gene TRBJ2-6; 8 bases are shared with TRBD1. CDR3 length: 18 amino acids. V lost 6 bases, J lost 4 bases, and 14 bases stayed unmatched. Germline V CDR1 and CDR2: SGHTA, FQGNSA. The CDR3 protein is CASRKRTGPSSGANVLTF. In nucleotides, the CDR3 is TGTGCCAGCAGAAAAAGGACAGGGCCAAGCTCAGGGGCCAACGTCCTGACTTTC.

V gene TRBV30 combines with J gene TRBJ1-3; D not certain. This CDR3 has 14 residues. Trimming took 2 bases from V and 4 from J, leaving 12 bases between them. Germline V gene sequence: CDR1 GTSNPN, CDR2 SVGIG (reference sequence). The CDR3 region has the DNA TGTGCCTGGAGTCTAGCCAGGTCAGGAAACACCATATATTTT. Its protein product is CAWSLARSGNTIYF.

This chain joins TRBV7-8 and TRBJ1-2, with a weak D call TRBD1 (5 bases). The CDR3 is 15 amino acids. The V end lost 5 bases, the J end lost 6 bases, and 19 bases lay between the germline ends. The germline V gene has CDR1 SGHVS and CDR2 FQNEAQ. CDR3: CASSPRGMAGNGYTF. The CDR3 DNA follows: TGTGCCAGCAGCCCCCGAGGAATGGCAGGGAATGGCTACACCTTC. Variable domain in full (rest from reference TRBV7-8 and TRBJ1-2): GAGVSQSPRYKVAKRGQDVALRCDPISGHVSLFWYQQALGQGPEFLTYFQNEAQLDKSGLPSDRFFAERPEGSVSTLKIQRTQQEDSAVYLCASSPRGMAGNGYTFGSGTRLTVV.

This chain connects TRBV4-1 to TRBJ1-2, with 10 bases identical to TRBD1. Per the germline V gene, CDR1 is MGHRA and CDR2 is YSYEKL. CDR3 length: 16 residues. V gave up 1 base and J gave up 6 bases; unmatched junction bases: 8. The CDR3 nucleotides read TGCGCCAGCAGCCAAGCCCTGACAGGGGGCAATCATGGCTACACCTTC. Translation: CASSQALTGGNHGYTF.

This clone was seen a few times. The J gene is TRBJ2-5, the V gene TRBV7-9, with a possible D match to TRBD2 (6 bases). This CDR3 has 15 amino acids. Germline-derived CDR1 and CDR2 are SEHNR and FQNEAQ (reference sequence). V was clipped by 5 bases and J by 6 bases, with 19 bases between them. The CDR3 reads CASSDLPRREKTQYF. CDR3 in DNA: TGTGCCAGCAGCGACCTACCCCGGAGGGAAAAGACCCAGTACTTC.

This clone has just a few counts. The chain combines TRBV7-9 with TRBJ2-1; D remains ambiguous. Looked up from germline, CDR1 is SEHNR and CDR2 is FQNEAQ (reference sequence). V dropped 5 bases and J dropped 4 bases, with 9 bases sitting between them. The CDR3 covers 13 residues. The CDR3 sequence is CASSNLLYNEQFF. CDR3 nucleotide sequence: TGTGCCAGCAGCAACCTACTATACAATGAGCAGTTCTTC.

The chain is built from TRBV7-9 and TRBJ2-7, with 7 bases identical to TRBD2. This CDR3 spans 13 amino acids. After removal of 5 bases from V and 6 bases from J, the junction contained 7 bases not matched to a gene. Germline V gene sequence: CDR1 SEHNR, CDR2 FQNEAQ (reference sequence). The CDR3 here is CASSPTAGVEQYF. CDR3 sequence (DNA): TGTGCCAGCAGCCCGACGGCGGGAGTCGAGCAGTACTTC. Complete variable domain (other parts from reference TRBV7-9 and TRBJ2-7): DTGVSQNPRHKITKRGQNVTFRCDPISEHNRLYWYRQTLGQGPEFLTYFQNEAQLEKSRLLSDRFSAERPKGSFSTLEIQRTEQGDSAMYLCASSPTAGVEQYFGPGTRLTVT.

V gene TRBV19 combines with J gene TRBJ2-7; D unresolved. Trimming took 9 bases from V and 0 from J, leaving 21 bases between them. This CDR3 region has 16 residues. Germline V gene lookup returns CDR1 LNHDA and CDR2 SQIVND (reference sequence). The CDR3 sequence: CASSSRVSKTSYEQYF. Here the CDR3 DNA reads TGTGCCAGCTCAAGCCGGGTCAGCAAAACCTCCTACGAGCAGTACTTC.